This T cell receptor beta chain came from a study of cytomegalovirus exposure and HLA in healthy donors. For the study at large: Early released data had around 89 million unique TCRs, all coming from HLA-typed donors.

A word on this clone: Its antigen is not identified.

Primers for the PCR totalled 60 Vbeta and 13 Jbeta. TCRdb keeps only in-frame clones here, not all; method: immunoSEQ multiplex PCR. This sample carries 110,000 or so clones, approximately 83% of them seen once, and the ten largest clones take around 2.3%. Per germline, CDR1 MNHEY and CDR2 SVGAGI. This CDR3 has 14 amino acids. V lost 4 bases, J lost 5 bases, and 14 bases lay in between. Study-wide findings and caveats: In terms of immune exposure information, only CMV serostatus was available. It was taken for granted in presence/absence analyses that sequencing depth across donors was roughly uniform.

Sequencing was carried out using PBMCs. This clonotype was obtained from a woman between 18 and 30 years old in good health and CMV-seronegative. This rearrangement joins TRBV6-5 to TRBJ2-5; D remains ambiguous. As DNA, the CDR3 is TGTGCCAGCAGTTTAGGCGGCTTCGGGGAGACCCAGTACTTC. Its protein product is CASSLGGFGETQYF.